The clone carrying this T cell receptor (beta chain) showed up just a few times. Its antigen is still unknown. The CDR3 totals 16 residues. V shed 1 base, J shed 5 bases, and the junction held 9 bases outside the gene matches. The germline V gene has CDR1 MDHEN and CDR2 SYDVKM. This sample was included in a study of T cells in narcolepsy. Overall study results and limits: In some patient and control memory CD4+ samples, autoreactive clones were absent. Autoreactive clonotypes reportedly recurred in blood of same and different patients, not controls.

The repertoire was sequenced with immunoSEQ multiplex PCR; TCRdb's copy has only in-frame clones and lacks some. The sample consists of 30,000 to 40,000 clones, approximately 78% of them appearing once. The sequence derives from a human donor with narcolepsy. The chain joins TRBV28 to TRBJ2-5, with TRBD1 identical over 8 bases. The sample consisted of CD45RA- memory CD4+ T cells from PBMCs. DNA for the CDR3: TGTGCCAGCAGTTTATCAGGGGGCGCAAGTTGGGAGACCCAGTACTTC. Protein product: CASSLSGGASWETQYF.